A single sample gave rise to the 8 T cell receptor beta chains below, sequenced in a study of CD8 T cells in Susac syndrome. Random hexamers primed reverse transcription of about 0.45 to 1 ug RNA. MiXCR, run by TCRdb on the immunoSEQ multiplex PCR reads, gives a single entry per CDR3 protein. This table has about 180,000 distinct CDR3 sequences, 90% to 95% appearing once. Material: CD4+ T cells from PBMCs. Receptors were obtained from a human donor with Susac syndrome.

CDR3 sequence reads: CASSTILRDPKSNYGYTF. The DNA for the CDR3 is TGTGCCAGCAGTACCATCCTCCGGGACCCAAAGTCGAACTATGGCTACACCTTC. This rearrangement joins TRBV13 to TRBJ1-2; the D gene is possibly TRBD1 (5 bases). Trimming took off 6 bases at V and 2 bases at J, with 25 bases between the two ends. This CDR3 spans 18 amino acids. From germline, CDR1 is PRHDT and CDR2 FYEKMQ (reference sequence).

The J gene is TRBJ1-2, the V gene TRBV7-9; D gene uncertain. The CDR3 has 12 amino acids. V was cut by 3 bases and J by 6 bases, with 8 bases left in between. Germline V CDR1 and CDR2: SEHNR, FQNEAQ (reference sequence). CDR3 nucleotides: TGTGCCAGCAGCTTTTCCAGTGATGGCTACACCTTC. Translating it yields CASSFSSDGYTF.

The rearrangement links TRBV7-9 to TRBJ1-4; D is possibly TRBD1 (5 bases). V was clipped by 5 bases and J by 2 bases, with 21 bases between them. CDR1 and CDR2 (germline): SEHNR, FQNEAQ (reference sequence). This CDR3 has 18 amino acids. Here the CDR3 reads CASSPSTPGSNTNEKLFF. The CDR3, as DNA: TGTGCCAGCAGCCCTTCCACCCCAGGGAGTAACACTAATGAAAAACTGTTTTTT.

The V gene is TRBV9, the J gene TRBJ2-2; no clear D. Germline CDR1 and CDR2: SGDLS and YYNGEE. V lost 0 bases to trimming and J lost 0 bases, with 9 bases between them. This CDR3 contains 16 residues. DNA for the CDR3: TGTGCCAGCAGCGTAGTAGCCCTCGCGAACACCGGGGAGCTGTTTTTT. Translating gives CASSVVALANTGELFF.

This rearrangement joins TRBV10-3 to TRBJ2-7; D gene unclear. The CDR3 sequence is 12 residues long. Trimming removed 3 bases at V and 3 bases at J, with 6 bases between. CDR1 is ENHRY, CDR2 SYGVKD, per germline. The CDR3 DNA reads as TGTGCCATCAGTGACTCGGACTACGAGCAGTACTTC. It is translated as CAISDSDYEQYF.

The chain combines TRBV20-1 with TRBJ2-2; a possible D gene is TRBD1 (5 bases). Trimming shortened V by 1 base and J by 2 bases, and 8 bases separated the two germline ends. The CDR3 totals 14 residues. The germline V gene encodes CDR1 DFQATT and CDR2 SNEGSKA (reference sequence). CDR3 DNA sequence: TGCAGTGCTAGAGTGGACACCAACACCGGGGAGCTGTTTTTT. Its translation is CSARVDTNTGELFF.

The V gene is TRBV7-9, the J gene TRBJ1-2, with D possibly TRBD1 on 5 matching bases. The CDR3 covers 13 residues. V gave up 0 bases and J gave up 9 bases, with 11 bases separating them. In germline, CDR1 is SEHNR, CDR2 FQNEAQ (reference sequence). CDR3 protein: CASSLAGTRRYTF. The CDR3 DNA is TGTGCCAGCAGCTTAGCCGGGACCCGTCGCTACACCTTC.

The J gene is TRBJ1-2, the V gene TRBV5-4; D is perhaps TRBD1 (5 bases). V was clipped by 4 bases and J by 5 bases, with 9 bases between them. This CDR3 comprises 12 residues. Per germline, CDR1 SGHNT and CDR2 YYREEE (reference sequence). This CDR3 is CASSGAGYGYTF. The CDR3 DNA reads TGTGCCAGCAGCGGGGCGGGGTATGGCTACACCTTC. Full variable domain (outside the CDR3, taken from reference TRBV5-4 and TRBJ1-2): ETGVTQSPTHLIKTRGQQVTLRCSSQSGHNTVSWYQQALGQGPQFIFQYYREEENGRGNFPPRFSGLQFPNYSSELNVNALELDDSALYLCASSGAGYGYTFGSGTRLTVV.